This entry lists 4 T cell receptor beta chains sequenced from one sample in a study of Graves' ophthalmopathy and Graves' hyperthyroidism. Amplification of the TCR beta CDR3 regions used RNA transcripts (as template). HTBI primers were employed in first-round RT-PCR, then a second-round multiplex PCR followed. TCRdb processed the multiplex PCR reads anew with MiXCR; each CDR3 protein has one entry. The sample shows about 740,000 distinct CDR3 sequences, 40% of them seen only once. Material: peripheral blood. Receptor source: an adult man with Graves' ophthalmopathy.

CDR3 coding DNA: TGTGCCAGCAGTGCTATGGGCAGGGGGGCATCAGAGACCCAGTACTTC. Amino acid sequence: CASSAMGRGASETQYF. The V call is TRBV11-1, the J call TRBJ2-5; D perhaps matches TRBD1 (7 bases). Germline V gene data show CDR1 as SGHAT and CDR2 as FQDESV (reference sequence). This CDR3 region has 16 residues. V lost 6 bases and J lost 4, with 21 bases in between.

Many counts were recorded for this clonotype. The chain links TRBV7-6 to TRBJ2-7; tentatively, D is TRBD1 (6 bases). The germline V and J ends were trimmed by 5 bases and 0 bases, with 17 bases remaining between them. CDR1 is SGHVS and CDR2 is FNYEAQ in the germline V gene. This CDR3 contains 16 residues. CDR3 in amino acids: CASSPGAGISSYEQYF. DNA for the CDR3: TGTGCCAGCAGCCCAGGGGCAGGGATAAGCTCCTACGAGCAGTACTTC.

The rearrangement links TRBV4-2 to TRBJ2-5; D is possibly TRBD2 (5 bases). The CDR3 contains 15 residues. The V gene lost 5 bases and the J gene lost 5 bases, with 18 bases spanning the gap. CDR1 and CDR2 from the germline V gene are LGHNA and YNFKEQ. The CDR3 loop is CASSAILLDRETQYF. The CDR3 nucleotides are TGTGCCAGCAGCGCAATACTACTAGACCGGGAGACCCAGTACTTC.

This clonotype was seen ten or more times. This chain joins TRBV7-2 and TRBJ2-7, with unresolved D. V gave up 5 bases and J gave up 7 bases, with 9 bases separating them. The CDR3 spans 11 residues. From germline, CDR1 is SGHTA and CDR2 FQGNSA. The CDR3 loop reads CASSPRVEQYF. CDR3 DNA: TGTGCCAGCAGCCCCCGGGTAGAGCAGTACTTC.